The 5 T cell receptor beta chains given below trace back to one sample, sequenced in a study of identical twins. TCRdb used MiXCR to reprocess the 5' RACE reads, holding one entry per CDR3 protein. The sample holds 300,000 to 400,000 distinct CDR3 sequences, approximately 10% seen once. Sequences were obtained from naive T cells sorted from blood. These receptors all stem from a woman aged 50 to 60 in good health.

The table lists this clonotype with a few counts. The rearrangement uses TRBV28 and TRBJ1-4, with D uncertain. The CDR3 has 13 residues. CDR1 is MDHEN and CDR2 is SYDVKM in the germline V gene. V lost 5 bases to trimming and J lost 10 bases, with 14 bases between them. DNA of the CDR3: TGTGCCAGCAGTCAAGAAATGGCCCTAAAACTGTTTTTT. It codes for CASSQEMALKLFF. Looking up the rest from reference TRBV28 and TRBJ1-4 gives the full variable domain: DVKVTQSSRYLVKRTGEKVFLECVQDMDHENMFWYRQDPGLGLRLIYFSYDVKMKEKGDIPEGYSVSREKKERFSLILESASTNQTSMYLCASSQEMALKLFFGSGTQLSVL.

This clonotype was observed many times. The J gene is TRBJ1-1, the V gene TRBV10-3; D perhaps matches TRBD1 (6 bases). The germline V and J ends were trimmed by 6 bases and 1 base, with 12 bases remaining between them. Germline V gene data show CDR1 as ENHRY and CDR2 as SYGVKD. The CDR3 contains 14 residues. Here the CDR3 DNA reads TGTGCCATCAGGAGAGGGGGGGGGAACACTGAAGCTTTCTTT. Its protein product is CAIRRGGGNTEAFF.

This clonotype has ten or more counts. The CDR3 reads CASSLGPGNQPQHF. Written as DNA, the CDR3 is TGCGCCAGCAGCTTGGGGCCAGGGAATCAGCCCCAGCATTTT. V and J are TRBV5-1 and TRBJ1-5; tentative D call: TRBD1 (5 bases). The germline V and J ends were trimmed by 0 bases and 4 bases, with 8 bases remaining between them. This CDR3 is 14 amino acids long. Germline CDR1 and CDR2: SGHRS and YFSETQ.

This clonotype was recorded many times. The V call is TRBV5-1, the J call TRBJ2-1; D unclear. The germline V gene encodes CDR1 SGHRS and CDR2 YFSETQ. CDR3 length: 14 amino acids. V was shortened by 3 bases and J by 2 bases, with 9 bases between the two germline ends. The CDR3 DNA reads TGCGCCAGCAGCTCCCTGGCCGCCTACAATGAGCAGTTCTTC. It specifies CASSSLAAYNEQFF.

This clonotype was detected many times. This chain connects TRBV27 to TRBJ2-2; 8 nucleotides align to TRBD1. J lost 4 bases, V lost 2 bases, and 9 bases had no gene match. From germline, CDR1 is MNHEY and CDR2 SMNVEV (reference sequence). This CDR3 comprises 17 residues. CDR3 coding DNA: TGTGCCAGCAGTTTAGATTGGCAGGGGGCGGTCACCGGGGAGCTGTTTTTT. It specifies CASSLDWQGAVTGELFF.